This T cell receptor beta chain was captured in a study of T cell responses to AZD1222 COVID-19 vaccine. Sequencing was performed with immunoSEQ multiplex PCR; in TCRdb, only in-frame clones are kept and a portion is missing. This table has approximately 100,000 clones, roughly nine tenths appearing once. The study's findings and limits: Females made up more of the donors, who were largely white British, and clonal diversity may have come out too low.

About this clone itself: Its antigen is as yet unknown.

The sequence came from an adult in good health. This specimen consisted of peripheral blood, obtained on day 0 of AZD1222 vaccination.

The chain's CDR3 is CASSPRGISYNEQFF. In DNA, the CDR3 is TGTGCCAGCAGCCCAAGGGGGATCTCTTACAATGAGCAGTTCTTC. The rearrangement uses TRBV14 and TRBJ2-1; D might be TRBD1 (6 bases). CDR1 SGHDN and CDR2 FVKESK come from the germline V gene. Deletions cut 4 bases from V and 4 bases from J, with 14 bases between. The CDR3 length is 15 residues.